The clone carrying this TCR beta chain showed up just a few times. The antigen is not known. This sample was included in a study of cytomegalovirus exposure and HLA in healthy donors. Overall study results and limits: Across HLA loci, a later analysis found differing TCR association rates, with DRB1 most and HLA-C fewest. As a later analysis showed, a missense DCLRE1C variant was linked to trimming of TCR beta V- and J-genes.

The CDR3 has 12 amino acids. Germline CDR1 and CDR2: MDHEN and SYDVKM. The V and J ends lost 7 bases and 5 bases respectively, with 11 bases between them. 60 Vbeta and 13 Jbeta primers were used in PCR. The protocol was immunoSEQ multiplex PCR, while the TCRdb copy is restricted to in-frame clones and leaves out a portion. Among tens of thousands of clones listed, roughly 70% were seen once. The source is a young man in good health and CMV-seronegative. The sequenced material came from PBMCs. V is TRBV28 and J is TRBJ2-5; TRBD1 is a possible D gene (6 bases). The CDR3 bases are TGTGCCAGCACCACAGGGTTCGAGACCCAGTACTTC. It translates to CASTTGFETQYF.